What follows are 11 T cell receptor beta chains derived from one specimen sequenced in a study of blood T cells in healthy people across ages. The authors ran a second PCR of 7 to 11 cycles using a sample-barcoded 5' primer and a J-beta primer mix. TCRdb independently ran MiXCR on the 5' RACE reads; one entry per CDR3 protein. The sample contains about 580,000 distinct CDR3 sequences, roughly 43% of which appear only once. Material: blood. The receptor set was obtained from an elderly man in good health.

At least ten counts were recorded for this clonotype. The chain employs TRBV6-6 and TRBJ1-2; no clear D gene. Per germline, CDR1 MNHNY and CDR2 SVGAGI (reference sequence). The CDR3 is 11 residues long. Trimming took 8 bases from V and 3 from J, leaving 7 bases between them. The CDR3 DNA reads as TGTGCCAGCGAGGAGGACTATGGCTACACCTTC. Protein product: CASEEDYGYTF.

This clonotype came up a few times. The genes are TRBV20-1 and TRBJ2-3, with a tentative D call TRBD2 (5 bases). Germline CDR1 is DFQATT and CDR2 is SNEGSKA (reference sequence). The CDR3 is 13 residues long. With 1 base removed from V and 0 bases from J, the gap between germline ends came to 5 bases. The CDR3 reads CSARGGSTDTQYF. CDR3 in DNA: TGCAGTGCTAGAGGAGGGAGCACAGATACGCAGTATTTT.

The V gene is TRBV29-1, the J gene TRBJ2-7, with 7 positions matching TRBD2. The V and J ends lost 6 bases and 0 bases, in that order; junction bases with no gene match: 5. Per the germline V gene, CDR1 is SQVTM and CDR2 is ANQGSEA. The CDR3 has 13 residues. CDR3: CSVGRDVSYEQYF. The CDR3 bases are TGCAGCGTGGGGAGGGACGTCTCCTACGAGCAGTACTTC.

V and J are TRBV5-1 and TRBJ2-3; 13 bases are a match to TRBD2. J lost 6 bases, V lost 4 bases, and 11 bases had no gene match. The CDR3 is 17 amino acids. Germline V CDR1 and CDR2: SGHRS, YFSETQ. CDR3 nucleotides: TGCGCCAGCAGCCAGGGACTAGCGGGGTTATCCACGGATACGCAGTATTTT. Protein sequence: CASSQGLAGLSTDTQYF.

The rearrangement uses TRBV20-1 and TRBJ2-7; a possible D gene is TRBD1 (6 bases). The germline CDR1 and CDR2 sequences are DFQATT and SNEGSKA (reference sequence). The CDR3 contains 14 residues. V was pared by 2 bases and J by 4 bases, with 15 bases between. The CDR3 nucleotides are TGCAGTGCTAGAAGCGCCAGGGGCGAATACGAGCAGTACTTC. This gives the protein CSARSARGEYEQYF.

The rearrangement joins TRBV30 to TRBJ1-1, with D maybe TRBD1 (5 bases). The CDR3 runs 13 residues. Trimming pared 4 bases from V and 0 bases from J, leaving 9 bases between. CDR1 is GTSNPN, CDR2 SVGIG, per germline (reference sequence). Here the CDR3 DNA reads TGTGCCTGGACGACAGTCCTGAACACTGAAGCTTTCTTT. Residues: CAWTTVLNTEAFF. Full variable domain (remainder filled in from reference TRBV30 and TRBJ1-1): SQTIHQWPATLVQPVGSPLSLECTVEGTSNPNLYWYRQAAGRGLQLLFYSVGIGQISSEVPQNLSASRPQDRQFILSSKKLLLSDSGFYLCAWTTVLNTEAFFGQGTRLTVV.

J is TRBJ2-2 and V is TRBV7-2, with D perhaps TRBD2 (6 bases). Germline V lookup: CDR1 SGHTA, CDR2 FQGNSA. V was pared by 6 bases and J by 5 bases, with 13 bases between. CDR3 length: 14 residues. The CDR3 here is CASSPLGGTGELFF. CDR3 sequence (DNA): TGTGCCAGCAGTCCTTTGGGAGGTACCGGGGAGCTGTTTTTT.

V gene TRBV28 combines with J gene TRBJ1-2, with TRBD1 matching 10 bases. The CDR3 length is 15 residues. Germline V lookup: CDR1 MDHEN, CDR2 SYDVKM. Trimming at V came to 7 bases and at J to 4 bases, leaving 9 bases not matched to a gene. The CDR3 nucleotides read TGTGCCAGCAACCCATTGGACAGGGGGTTCTATGGCTACACCTTC. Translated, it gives CASNPLDRGFYGYTF.

The CDR3: CSAEPPLGGVNEQFF. CDR3 nucleotide sequence: TGCAGTGCCGAGCCACCTTTGGGCGGGGTAAATGAGCAGTTCTTC. This chain connects TRBV20-1 to TRBJ2-1, with D perhaps TRBD2 (6 bases). V lost 6 bases and J lost 7, with 22 bases in between. This CDR3 is built from 15 residues. Germline V gene sequence: CDR1 DFQATT, CDR2 SNEGSKA (reference sequence).

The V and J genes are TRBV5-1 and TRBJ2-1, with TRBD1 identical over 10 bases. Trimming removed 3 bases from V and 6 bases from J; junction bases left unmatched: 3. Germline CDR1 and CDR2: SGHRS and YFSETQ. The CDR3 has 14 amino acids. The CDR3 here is CASSYRDRGNEQFF. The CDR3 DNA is TGCGCCAGCAGCTACCGGGACAGGGGCAATGAGCAGTTCTTC. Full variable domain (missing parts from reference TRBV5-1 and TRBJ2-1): KAGVTQTPRYLIKTRGQQVTLSCSPISGHRSVSWYQQTPGQGLQFLFEYFSETQRNKGNFPGRFSGRQFSNSRSEMNVSTLELGDSALYLCASSYRDRGNEQFFGPGTRLTVL.

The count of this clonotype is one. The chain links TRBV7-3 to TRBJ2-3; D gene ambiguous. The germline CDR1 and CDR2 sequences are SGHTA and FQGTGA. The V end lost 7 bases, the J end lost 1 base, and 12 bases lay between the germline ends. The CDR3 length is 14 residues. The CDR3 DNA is TGTGCCAGCACCCGACAAGGTGGCACAGATACGCAGTATTTT. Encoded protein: CASTRQGGTDTQYF. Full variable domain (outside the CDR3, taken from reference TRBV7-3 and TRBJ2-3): GAGVSQTPSNKVTEKGKYVELRCDPISGHTALYWYRQSLGQGPEFLIYFQGTGAADDSGLPNDRFFAVRPEGSVSTLKIQRTERGDSAVYLCASTRQGGTDTQYFGPGTRLTVL.